These 8 T cell receptor beta chains share one sample of origin, sequenced in a study of neurological immune-mediated disorders. TCRdb reprocessed the 5' RACE reads with MiXCR, giving one entry per CDR3 protein. The sample has about 46,000 distinct CDR3 sequences, approximately 3% seen once. The sequenced sample was PBMCs. Receptor source: a woman in her fifties or sixties with multiple sclerosis.

This clonotype was counted many times. This chain connects TRBV20-1 to TRBJ2-5; 7 bases agree with TRBD1. This CDR3 spans 14 amino acids. In germline, CDR1 is DFQATT, CDR2 SNEGSKA (reference sequence). V dropped 5 bases and J dropped 2; count of bases not matched to a gene: 8. CDR3 DNA sequence: TGCAGTGCTGGCGCACAGGGGCTTCAAGAGACCCAGTACTTC. Amino acid sequence: CSAGAQGLQETQYF.

This clonotype was picked up many times. The chain carries TRBV12-3 or TRBV12-4 and TRBJ2-7; 7 nucleotides line up with TRBD1. The V gene end was trimmed by 6 bases and the J gene end by 0 bases; junction bases not matched to a gene: 5. CDR3 length: 14 residues. CDR3 DNA: TGTGCCAGCAGCAAGGCAGGGGGCTCCTACGAGCAGTACTTC. It yields the protein CASSKAGGSYEQYF.

This clonotype was picked up many times. The V call is TRBV7-2, the J call TRBJ2-5; D is unresolved. V dropped 8 bases and J dropped 5 bases, with 12 bases sitting between them. CDR1 and CDR2 (germline): SGHTA, FQGNSA. This CDR3 spans 12 amino acids. The CDR3 DNA sequence: TGTGCCAGCTCCCCCTTTGTCGAGACCCAGTACTTC. Translating it yields CASSPFVETQYF.

This clonotype has at least ten counts. The chain combines TRBV5-1 with TRBJ2-7; 14 positions agree with TRBD2. The CDR3 totals 17 residues. Per the germline V gene, CDR1 is SGHRS and CDR2 is YFSETQ. V dropped 4 bases and J dropped 4; count of bases not matched to a gene: 10. The CDR3 bases are TGCGCCAGCAGCCACACGGGACTAGCGGGAGTCTGGTACGAGCAGTACTTC. Encoded protein: CASSHTGLAGVWYEQYF.

This clonotype has a count of ten or more. Written as DNA, the CDR3 is TGTGCCAGTAGTATTGGGGGGCAGGGAACTGAAGCTTTCTTT. As protein: CASSIGGQGTEAFF. The chain couples TRBV19 to TRBJ1-1; D is possibly TRBD1 (6 bases). V lost 3 bases to trimming and J lost 5 bases, with 13 bases between them. The length of the CDR3 is 14 residues. From germline, CDR1 is LNHDA and CDR2 SQIVND (reference sequence).

This clonotype was seen repeatedly, ten times or more. The chain joins TRBV27 to TRBJ1-6; D remains unclear. V gave up 5 bases and J gave up 9 bases, with 11 bases separating them. CDR1 is MNHEY, CDR2 SMNVEV, per germline (reference sequence). The CDR3 runs 13 residues. Here the CDR3 DNA reads TGTGCCAGCAGTCCCCAGACTCTTTCACCCCTCCACTTT. Encoded protein: CASSPQTLSPLHF.

This clonotype was counted ten times or more. The chain joins TRBV5-1 to TRBJ2-5; D is ambiguous. Per germline, CDR1 SGHRS and CDR2 YFSETQ. Trimming removed 2 bases at V and 2 bases at J, with 7 bases between. CDR3 size: 13 residues. CDR3 sequence: CASSFGSQETQYF. The DNA for the CDR3 is TGCGCCAGCAGCTTCGGGTCTCAAGAGACCCAGTACTTC.

This clonotype was detected ten times or more. The V and J genes are TRBV6-5 and TRBJ2-3, with a tentative D call TRBD1 (6 bases). Germline V CDR1 and CDR2: MNHEY, SVGAGI. This CDR3 is built from 15 residues. The V end lost 5 bases, the J end lost 0 bases, and 12 bases lay between the germline ends. In nucleotides, the CDR3 is TGTGCCAGCAGTGGAAGGACAGCAAGCACAGATACGCAGTATTTT. Protein: CASSGRTASTDTQYF.